The rows below give T cell receptor beta chains drawn from one sample of a study of control samples from healthy donors and cancer patients. TCRdb keeps only in-frame clones here, not all; method: immunoSEQ multiplex PCR. The sample has some 130,000 clones; approximately 88% are singletons. The sample taken for sequencing was blood. The receptors come from a man aged 40-50 years in good health. Both conserved end residues are part of each CDR3. D genes are given only for firm matches. Size values are once, few and many counts, or a class for expanded clones, and some rows have none.

cdr3_aa	cdr3_nt	v_call	j_call	cdr3_length	clone_size	d_call
CASSFGGRGTYEQYF	TGTGCCAGCAGCTTTGGTGGCAGGGGAACCTACGAGCAGTACTTC	TRBV11-1	TRBJ2-7	15	NA	NA
CASGPQGVQETQYF	TGCGCCAGCGGACCCCAAGGGGTCCAAGAGACCCAGTACTTC	TRBV23-1	TRBJ2-5	14	NA	NA
CASSDDISYEQYF	TGTGCCAGCAGCGACGACATCTCCTACGAGCAGTACTTC	TRBV14	TRBJ2-7	13	NA	NA
CASSEGIASYNEQFF	TGTGCCAGCAGTGAGGGTATAGCATCCTACAATGAGCAGTTCTTC	TRBV6-1	TRBJ2-1	15	NA	NA
CASRIQGYQPQHF	TGTGCCAGCAGAATACAGGGTTATCAGCCCCAGCATTTT	TRBV28	TRBJ1-5	13	NA	NA
CASRPDSPRGDTQYF	TGTGCCAGCAGGCCGGACAGTCCTAGAGGCGATACGCAGTATTTT	TRBV7-2	TRBJ2-3	15	NA	NA
CAMAEGRATNEKLFF	TGTGCCATGGCGGAGGGGCGGGCAACTAATGAAAAACTGTTTTTT	TRBV10-3	TRBJ1-4	15	NA	NA
CASSYSRGLGEQYF	TGTGCCAGCAGTTACTCGCGGGGTTTGGGTGAGCAGTACTTC	TRBV6-2/TRBV6-3	TRBJ2-7	14	NA	NA
CASSGGQSSGNTIYF	TGTGCCAGCAGTGGGGGCCAAAGCTCTGGAAACACCATATATTTT	TRBV2	TRBJ1-3	15	once	NA
CASSLASGGALPDTQYF	TGCGCCAGCAGCTTGGCTAGCGGGGGGGCTTTGCCAGATACGCAGTATTTT	TRBV5-1	TRBJ2-3	17	NA	TRBD2
CASSIRGQGMNTEAFF	TGTGCCAGTAGTATAAGGGGACAGGGAATGAACACTGAAGCTTTCTTT	TRBV19	TRBJ1-1	16	NA	TRBD1
CASSYSTNTEAFF	TGTGCCAGCAGTTACTCGACGAACACTGAAGCTTTCTTT	TRBV6-5	TRBJ1-1	13	NA	NA
CATSESTGTWGGYTF	TGTGCCACCAGTGAGTCAACCGGGACCTGGGGTGGCTACACCTTC	TRBV24-1	TRBJ1-2	15	NA	NA
CASSFGGFGELFF	TGTGCCAGCAGCTTCGGGGGGTTCGGGGAGCTGTTTTTT	TRBV7-2	TRBJ2-2	13	NA	TRBD2
CASSQRRGGAIYNEQFF	TGCGCCAGCAGCCAACGCCGCGGGGGGGCCATTTACAATGAGCAGTTCTTC	TRBV4-3	TRBJ2-1	17	NA	TRBD2
CASSQDPPGLQFF	TGTGCCAGCAGCCAAGATCCGCCGGGACTACAGTTCTTC	TRBV14	TRBJ2-1	13	NA	TRBD2
CATGSGNTIYF	TGTGCCACGGGCTCTGGAAACACCATATATTTT	TRBV24-1	TRBJ1-3	11	few	NA
CASSAGQAQETQYF	TGTGCCAGCAGCGCCGGACAGGCCCAAGAGACCCAGTACTTC	TRBV5-4	TRBJ2-5	14	NA	TRBD1
CASRQGALNTEAFF	TGTGCCAGCAGACAGGGGGCCTTGAACACTGAAGCTTTCTTT	TRBV25-1	TRBJ1-1	14	NA	TRBD1
CSVADSVDQPQHF	TGCAGCGTGGCTGACTCGGTTGATCAGCCCCAGCATTTT	TRBV29-1	TRBJ1-5	13	NA	NA
CATSDWVGTEAFF	TGTGCCACCAGTGATTGGGTAGGGACTGAAGCTTTCTTT	TRBV24-1	TRBJ1-1	13	NA	NA
CASSHPGTLSYEQYF	TGTGCCAGCAGCCATCCCGGGACTCTGTCCTACGAGCAGTACTTC	TRBV3-1/TRBV3-2	TRBJ2-7	15	NA	NA
CASSFGLAGGTDTQYF	TGTGCCAGCAGCTTCGGACTAGCGGGAGGCACAGATACGCAGTATTTT	TRBV9	TRBJ2-3	16	few	TRBD2
CASSPNRQGASNQPQHF	TGTGCCAGCTCACCAAACCGACAGGGGGCAAGCAATCAGCCCCAGCATTTT	TRBV18	TRBJ1-5	17	NA	TRBD1
CAISESPDWPLHF	TGTGCCATCAGTGAGTCCCCAGACTGGCCCCTCCACTTT	TRBV10-3	TRBJ1-6	13	NA	NA
CASRPRGLTNEKLFF	TGTGCCAGCAGACCCAGGGGGCTTACTAATGAAAAACTGTTTTTT	TRBV2	TRBJ1-4	15	NA	TRBD1
CASSLGQGATNEKLFF	TGTGCCAGCAGCCTGGGACAGGGTGCAACTAATGAAAAACTGTTTTTT	TRBV5-8	TRBJ1-4	16	NA	TRBD1
CASSLGTGPDTQYF	TGCGCCAGCAGCCTTGGGACAGGCCCAGATACGCAGTATTTT	TRBV5-1	TRBJ2-3	14	NA	TRBD1
CASRPLKTGEGGYTF	TGTGCCAGTCGACCCCTTAAGACAGGGGAAGGTGGCTACACCTTC	TRBV19	TRBJ1-2	15	NA	TRBD1
CASSLALEQFF	TGCGCCAGCAGCTTGGCTCTAGAGCAGTTCTTC	TRBV5-1	TRBJ2-1	11	NA	NA
CAWSVSGRRETQYF	TGTGCCTGGAGTGTTTCAGGGAGAAGGGAGACCCAGTACTTC	TRBV30	TRBJ2-5	14	NA	NA
CASSYWRGGSDTQYF	TGTGCCAGCAGCTACTGGCGGGGGGGCTCAGATACGCAGTATTTT	TRBV13	TRBJ2-3	15	NA	TRBD2
CASSIGGQKLFF	TGTGCCAGTAGTATTGGTGGCCAAAAACTGTTTTTT	TRBV19	TRBJ1-4	12	NA	NA
CASSQDRGRGKDEQYF	TGTGCCAGCAGCCAAGATCGGGGCAGGGGTAAGGACGAGCAGTACTTC	TRBV3-1/TRBV3-2	TRBJ2-7	16	NA	NA
CASSFRGGRTSTDTQYF	TGTGCCAGCAGCTTTCGAGGGGGCCGGACTAGCACAGATACGCAGTATTTT	TRBV5-8	TRBJ2-3	17	NA	TRBD1
CASSESTRVGYTF	TGCGCCAGCAGTGAGTCGACGAGGGTAGGCTACACCTTC	TRBV10-1	TRBJ1-2	13	NA	NA
CASIQSNRDHNEQFF	TGTGCCAGCATCCAATCTAACCGGGACCACAATGAGCAGTTCTTC	TRBV6-5	TRBJ2-1	15	NA	NA
CASSENAGTYGTF	TGTGCCAGCAGTGAAAATGCCGGGACCTACGGCACCTTC	TRBV6-1	TRBJ1-2	13	NA	NA
CASSPSDSRFMGYTF	TGTGCCAGCTCACCCTCGGACAGTCGTTTTATGGGCTACACCTTC	TRBV18	TRBJ1-2	15	once	NA
CASSLNVGGSGELFF	TGTGCCAGCAGCTTGAACGTTGGTGGATCCGGGGAGCTGTTTTTT	TRBV5-4	TRBJ2-2	15	NA	NA
CASSTGATNEKLFF	TGTGCCAGCAGTACTGGCGCAACTAATGAAAAACTGTTTTTT	TRBV6-5	TRBJ1-4	14	once	NA
CASRTRGNEQFF	TGTGCCAGCAGAACTAGAGGCAATGAGCAGTTCTTC	TRBV5-5	TRBJ2-1	12	NA	NA
CASSVVTGLGTDTQYF	TGTGCCAGCAGCGTAGTCACGGGACTAGGCACAGATACGCAGTATTTT	TRBV9	TRBJ2-3	16	NA	TRBD2
CASSSGLATDTQYF	TGTGCCAGCAGCTCGGGACTAGCAACAGATACGCAGTATTTT	TRBV7-3	TRBJ2-3	14	NA	TRBD2
CASSPGGFSNQPQHF	TGTGCCAGCTCACCCGGAGGATTTAGCAATCAGCCCCAGCATTTT	TRBV18	TRBJ1-5	15	NA	NA
CASSRETGTEAFF	TGCGCCAGCAGCCGTGAGACAGGGACCGAAGCTTTCTTT	TRBV5-1	TRBJ1-1	13	NA	TRBD1
CASSLDGSLNQPQHF	TGCGCCAGCAGCTTGGACGGGTCCCTCAATCAGCCCCAGCATTTT	TRBV5-1	TRBJ1-5	15	NA	NA
CASSGRGLGYEQYF	TGTGCCAGCAGCGGCAGGGGGCTAGGATACGAGCAGTACTTC	TRBV7-8	TRBJ2-7	14	once	TRBD1
CASSYDLSRPTNEKLFF	TGTGCCAGCAGTTACGATCTTTCTAGACCAACTAATGAAAAACTGTTTTTT	TRBV6-2/TRBV6-3	TRBJ1-4	17	NA	NA
CASSLLPGPNEKLFF	TGCGCCAGCAGCTTGCTTCCAGGTCCTAATGAAAAACTGTTTTTT	TRBV5-1	TRBJ1-4	15	NA	NA
CASSLPTYNYGYTF	TGTGCCAGCAGTCTCCCCACCTATAACTATGGCTACACCTTC	TRBV28	TRBJ1-2	14	NA	NA
CASSQARGQGARGYTF	TGTGCCAGCAGCCAAGCCCGCGGACAGGGGGCGCGGGGCTACACCTTC	TRBV3-1/TRBV3-2	TRBJ1-2	16	NA	TRBD1
CASRHGGGTSTDTQYF	TGTGCCAGCAGGCATGGGGGAGGGACTAGCACAGATACGCAGTATTTT	TRBV3-1/TRBV3-2	TRBJ2-3	16	once	TRBD2
CAWDLGGAYGPLYNEQFF	TGTGCCTGGGACCTAGGGGGGGCATACGGACCATTATACAATGAGCAGTTCTTC	TRBV30	TRBJ2-1	18	NA	NA
CASSLAVSPYEQYF	TGTGCCAGCAGCTTAGCCGTCTCCCCCTACGAGCAGTACTTC	TRBV7-8	TRBJ2-7	14	once	NA
CASSRTGGGLHLRGYTF	TGTGCCAGCAGCCGGACAGGGGGCGGACTCCACCTTAGGGGCTACACCTTC	TRBV3-1/TRBV3-2	TRBJ1-2	17	NA	TRBD1